This T cell receptor (beta chain) was captured in a study of T cell responses to AZD1222 COVID-19 vaccine. Study results and caveats: Females outnumbered males among donors, who were mostly white British; clonal diversity was possibly underestimated.

TCRdb keeps only in-frame clones here, not all; method: immunoSEQ multiplex PCR. The table lists more than 50,000 clones, 79% of them singletons. V dropped 1 base and J dropped 4; count of bases not matched to a gene: 6. In germline, CDR1 is SGHNT, CDR2 YENEEA. CDR3 length equals 15 residues. Worth noting for this clone: Antigen: not known.

This TCR was sampled from an adult in good health. The gene calls are TRBV11-3 and TRBJ2-5; 7 bases agree with TRBD2. Sequences were derived from peripheral blood, sampled on day 0 of MenACWY control vaccination. DNA of the CDR3: TGTGCCAGCAGCTTAGCGGGCAGGGAGGGAGAGACCCAGTACTTC. Its protein is CASSLAGREGETQYF. The variable domain in full, with the rest retrieved from reference TRBV11-3 and TRBJ2-5, is EAGVVQSPRYKIIEKKQPVAFWCNPISGHNTLYWYLQNLGQGPELLIRYENEEAVDDSQLPKDRFSAERLKGVDSTLKIQPAELGDSAVYLCASSLAGREGETQYFGPGTRLLVL.